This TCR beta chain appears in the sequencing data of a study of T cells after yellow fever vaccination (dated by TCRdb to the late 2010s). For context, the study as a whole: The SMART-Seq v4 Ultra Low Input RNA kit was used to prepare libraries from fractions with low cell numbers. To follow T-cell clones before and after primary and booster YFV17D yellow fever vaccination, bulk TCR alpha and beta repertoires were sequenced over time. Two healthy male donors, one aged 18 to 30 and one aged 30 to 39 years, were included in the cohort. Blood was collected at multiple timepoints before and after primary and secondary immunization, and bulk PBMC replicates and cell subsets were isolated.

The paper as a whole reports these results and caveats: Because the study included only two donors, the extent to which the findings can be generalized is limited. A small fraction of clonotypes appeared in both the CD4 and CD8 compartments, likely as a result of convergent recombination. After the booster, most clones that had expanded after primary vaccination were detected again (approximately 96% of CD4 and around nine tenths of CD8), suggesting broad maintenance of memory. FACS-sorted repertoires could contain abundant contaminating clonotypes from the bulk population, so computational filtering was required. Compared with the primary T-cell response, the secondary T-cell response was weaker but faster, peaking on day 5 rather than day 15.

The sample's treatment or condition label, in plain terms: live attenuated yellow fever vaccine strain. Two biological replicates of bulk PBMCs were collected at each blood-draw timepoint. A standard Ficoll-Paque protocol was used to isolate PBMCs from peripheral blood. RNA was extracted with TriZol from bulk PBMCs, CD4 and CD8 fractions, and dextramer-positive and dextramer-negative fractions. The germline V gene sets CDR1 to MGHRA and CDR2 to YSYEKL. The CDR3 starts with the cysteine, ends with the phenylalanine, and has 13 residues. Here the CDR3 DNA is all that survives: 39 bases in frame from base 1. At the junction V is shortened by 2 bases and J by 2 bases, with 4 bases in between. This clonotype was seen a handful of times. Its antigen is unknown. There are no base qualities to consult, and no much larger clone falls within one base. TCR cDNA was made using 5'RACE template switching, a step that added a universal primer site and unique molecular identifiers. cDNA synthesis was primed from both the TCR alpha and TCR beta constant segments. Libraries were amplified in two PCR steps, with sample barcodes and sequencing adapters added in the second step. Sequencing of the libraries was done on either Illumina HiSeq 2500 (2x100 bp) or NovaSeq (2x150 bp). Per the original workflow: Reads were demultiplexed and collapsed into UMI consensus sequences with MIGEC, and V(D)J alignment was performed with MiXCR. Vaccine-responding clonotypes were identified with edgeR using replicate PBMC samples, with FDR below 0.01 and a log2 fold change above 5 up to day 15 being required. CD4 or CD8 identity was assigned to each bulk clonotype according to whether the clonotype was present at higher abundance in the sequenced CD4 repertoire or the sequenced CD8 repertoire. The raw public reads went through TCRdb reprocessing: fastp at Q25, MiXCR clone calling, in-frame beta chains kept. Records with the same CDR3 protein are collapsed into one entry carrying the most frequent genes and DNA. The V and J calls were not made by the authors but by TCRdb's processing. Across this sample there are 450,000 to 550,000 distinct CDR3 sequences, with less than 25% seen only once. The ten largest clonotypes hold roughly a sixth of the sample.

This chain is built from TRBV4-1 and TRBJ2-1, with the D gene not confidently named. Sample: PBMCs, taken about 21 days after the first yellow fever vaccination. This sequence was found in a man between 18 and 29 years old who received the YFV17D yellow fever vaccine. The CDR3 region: CASSQLAYNEQFF. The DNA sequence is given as TGCGCCAGCAGCCAACTAGCCTACAATGAGCAGTTCTTC.